The T cell receptor beta chain described here comes from a study of blood T cell repertoires in COVID-19 (TCRdb year 2020). A note on the overall study: Samples from collaborators originated in the United States, Italy and Spain and spanned both the acute and convalescent phases of COVID-19. The sample metadata nearly always contained a de-identified subject ID, COVID-19 status, age in years and sex. The repertoires were released in a freely available public database meant as a resource for research on the immune response to SARS-CoV-2. The samples were drawn from the first 160 participants of the ongoing ImmuneRACE study and from 950 to 1,500 subjects provided by 6 global collaborators. The prospective study material was composed of cDNA or gDNA derived from T cells, B-cell-depleted T cells, or PBMCs. Deeply sampled blood TCRbeta repertoires from subjects exposed to, actively infected with, or recovered from COVID-19 were included in the dataset. Where available, HLA class I and class II types were obtained from metadata supplied by the sample provider rather than from assay-based typing.

General findings and caveats noted by the study authors: The quantity of clinical and demographic metadata differed by source and by participant and was supplied without curation.

Each collaborating institution followed its own protocols to collect whole blood in K2EDTA tubes. Collaborator samples were shipped for TCRbeta analysis as frozen whole blood, isolated PBMCs, or DNA extracted from either sample type. Turning to this clone: Its antigen remains undetermined. It has no much larger one-base neighbor in the sample; base qualities were not kept.

TCRbeta CDR3 regions were amplified from genomic DNA using the immunoSEQ Assay, a bias-controlled multiplex PCR. For the original study's pipeline: Within the assay, amplification of reference gene primers was used to estimate how many nucleated cells each sample contained. Sequence reads were collapsed and filtered to measure the absolute abundance of every unique TCRbeta CDR3 rearrangement. For each sample, productive Simpson clonality was calculated as the square root of Simpson's diversity index over productive rearrangements. In its TCRdb copy, this immuneACCESS table keeps in-frame sequences only and misses some clones. Where compared with another copy, unresolved V genes explain less than half of these, and the others have no known cause. That table furnishes V, J and clone size, whereas the DNA furnished D and trimming. The sample profile shows tens of thousands of clones; around 85% of them were found once. The ten largest account for approximately 6.5% of the sample.

This TCR was sampled from a man aged 55 to 69 with acute or convalescent COVID-19. The sequenced sample consisted of peripheral blood.

The nucleotide sequence is TGTGCCAGCAGCCCCTATCAGGCGGGGGGATATGGCTACACCTTC. This encodes CASSPYQAGGYGYTF. The chain uses TRBV5-6 and TRBJ1-2; a weak D assignment points to TRBD1 (5 bases agree). CDR3 length: 15 amino acids, cysteine to phenylalanine. Only CDR3 DNA remains: 45 bases, in frame from the first base. The germline ends are 18 bases apart after V is trimmed by 4 bases and J by 5 bases. The germline V gene provides CDR1 SGHDT and CDR2 YYEEEE.